These 29 T cell receptor beta chains were sequenced from one sample in a study of T-cell memory formation after mild COVID-19. TCRdb independently ran MiXCR on the 5' RACE reads; one entry per CDR3 protein. Of 95,000 to 120,000 distinct CDR3 sequences detected, 20% to 25% appear once; the ten largest clones hold around 41%. The sample comprised PBMCs or a T cell subset sorted from them (not recorded which). The receptors originated from a man younger than 35 who had mild COVID-19 (a few samples of this study predate the infection). Cell type and time point are not known.

This clonotype was detected a few times. The chain is built from TRBV19 and TRBJ1-1; D remains unclear. V shed 3 bases and J shed 8 bases, with 13 bases lying between them. Looked up from germline, CDR1 is LNHDA and CDR2 is SQIVND (reference sequence). The CDR3 contains 13 residues. The CDR3 loop reads CASSISDLREAFF. The CDR3 bases are TGTGCCAGTAGTATCAGCGACTTGAGGGAAGCTTTCTTT. Using reference TRBV19 and TRBJ1-1 for the parts outside the CDR3, the full variable domain is DGGITQSPKYLFRKEGQNVTLSCEQNLNHDAMYWYRQDPGQGLRLIYYSQIVNDFQKGDIAEGYSVSREKKESFPLTVTSAQKNPTAFYLCASSISDLREAFFGQGTRLTVV.

The CDR3 sequence is CASSEGQATNEKLFF. Written as DNA, the CDR3 is TGTGCCAGCAGTGAGGGACAGGCAACTAATGAAAAACTGTTTTTT. The V and J genes are TRBV25-1 and TRBJ1-4, with TRBD1 matching over 8 bases. There are 15 residues in the CDR3. CDR1 is MGHDK, CDR2 SYGVNS, per germline. The J segment lost 0 bases and the V segment lost 3 bases, leaving 0 bases of the junction unmatched.

This clonotype was seen more than once but under ten times. The rearrangement joins TRBV7-2 to TRBJ2-3, with 11 positions matching TRBD1. The CDR3 contains 17 residues. J lost 2 bases, V lost 9 bases, and 13 bases had no gene match. Germline assignment: CDR1 SGHTA and CDR2 FQGNSA. The CDR3 DNA sequence: TGTGCCAGTAGAGGACAGGGGGCGCAAACTGCCACAGATACGCAGTATTTT. It yields the protein CASRGQGAQTATDTQYF.

A remark on this clonotype: The junction and the germline gene differ at one end; a read error may be behind it. The chain uses TRBV24-1 and TRBJ1-6; the D is unclear. Germline assignment: CDR1 KGHDR and CDR2 SFDVKD. This CDR3 region has 16 residues. The CDR3 DNA follows: TGTGCCACCAGTGATTTATCTTTGGGAGGACGCCGAACGGACGTCTTT. It specifies CATSDLSLGGRRTDVF.

In its sample, this clonotype was seen a few times. The chain combines TRBV7-9 with TRBJ2-1; D might be TRBD1 (6 bases). Germline V CDR1 and CDR2: SEHNR, FQNEAQ (reference sequence). This CDR3 comprises 14 residues. Trimming shortened V by 5 bases and J by 6 bases, and 14 bases separated the two germline ends. The CDR3 here is CASSHLDSTNEQFF. Written as DNA, the CDR3 is TGTGCCAGCAGCCATCTGGACAGTACCAATGAGCAGTTCTTC.

This clonotype turned up a few times. J is TRBJ2-1 and V is TRBV12-3 or TRBV12-4, with D possibly called TRBD1 or TRBD2 (5 bases each). This CDR3 is built from 13 residues. The ends were cut back, 3 bases at V and 7 bases at J, with 10 bases in the middle. The CDR3 DNA reads as TGTGCCAGCAGTTTTCGGGGCCTGAATGAGCAGTTCTTC. As protein: CASSFRGLNEQFF.

The rearrangement uses TRBV6-2 or TRBV6-3 and TRBJ2-5; no firm D call. V dropped 6 bases and J dropped 0 bases, with 14 bases sitting between them. The CDR3 loop spans 15 amino acids. Germline CDR1 MNHEY, CDR2 SVGEGT. CDR3 amino acids: CASSPLADDQETQYF. The CDR3, as DNA: TGTGCCAGCAGCCCCCTGGCAGACGACCAAGAGACCCAGTACTTC.

This clonotype has just a few counts. Here the CDR3 reads CASSPSPFGEQYV. CDR3 sequence (DNA): TGTGCCAGCAGCCCAAGTCCCTTTGGTGAGCAGTACGTC. The chain carries TRBV3-1 and TRBJ2-7; D unresolved. Germline V gives CDR1 LGHDT, CDR2 YNNKEL (reference sequence). Between the trimmed V and J ends, which lost 4 bases and 7 bases, there was a span of 14 bases. The CDR3 has 13 residues.

The chain couples TRBV6-5 to TRBJ2-3; tentatively, D is TRBD1 (5 bases). CDR1 and CDR2 from the germline V gene are MNHEY and SVGAGI. V gave up 2 bases and J gave up 7 bases, with 16 bases separating them. The CDR3 totals 15 residues. CDR3 amino acids: CASSYPDLKGNTQYF. The CDR3 DNA sequence: TGTGCCAGCAGTTACCCAGATTTAAAGGGGAATACGCAGTATTTT.

This clonotype was seen many times. The chain is built from TRBV5-1 and TRBJ2-7; D ambiguous. The germline CDR1 and CDR2 sequences are SGHRS and YFSETQ. The CDR3 sequence is 13 residues long. The ends were cut back, 4 bases at V and 7 bases at J, with 15 bases in the middle. The CDR3 spells CASSVGIYLEQYF. DNA for the CDR3: TGCGCCAGCAGCGTGGGAATTTACCTTGAGCAGTACTTC.

In this sample, this clonotype turned up a few times. The chain uses TRBV21-1 and TRBJ2-1; the D segment call TRBD1 is taken from the table without a DNA check. TRBV21-1 is a listed pseudogene. The CDR3 is 13 amino acids. This chain's CDR3 is CASSSTGGHEQFF. The DNA of the CDR3 is TGTGCCAGCAGCAGCACAGGGGGCCATGAGCAGTTCTTC.

Concerning this clonotype itself: The junction shows a germline mismatch at one end, possibly a read error. The chain employs TRBV7-7 and TRBJ2-1, with 8 bases lining up with TRBD2. The CDR3 runs to 14 residues. Germline CDR1 SSHAT, CDR2 FNYEAQ (reference sequence). CDR3 sequence (DNA): TGTGCTAGCAGCTTACGGGGGGGCTTAAATGAGCAGTTCTTC. It codes for CASSLRGGLNEQFF. Looking up the rest from reference TRBV7-7 and TRBJ2-1 gives the full variable domain: GAGVSQSPRYKVTKRGQDVTLRCDPISSHATLYWYQQALGQGPEFLTYFNYEAQPDKSGLPSDRFSAERPEGSISTLTIQRTEQRDSAMYRCASSLRGGLNEQFFGPGTRLTVL.

The CDR3 bases are TGTGCCAGCAGCGTTAGGGTTAGCGGGGGATACGAGCAGTACTTC. It specifies CASSVRVSGGYEQYF. J is TRBJ2-7 and V is TRBV7-6; 9 bases are shared with TRBD2. In germline, CDR1 is SGHVS, CDR2 FNYEAQ. Germline trimming cut 5 bases from V and 4 bases from J; bases unmatched to any gene: 9. The CDR3 is 15 amino acids.

The chain uses TRBV2 and TRBJ2-3; D remains unclear. This CDR3 contains 12 residues. Between the trimmed V and J ends, which lost 7 bases and 6 bases, there was a span of 11 bases. Germline V lookup: CDR1 SNHLY, CDR2 FYNNEI. The CDR3 bases are TGTGCCAGCACAAACAACGTCGATACGCAGTATTTT. Encoded protein: CASTNNVDTQYF.

The chain couples TRBV9 to TRBJ2-3, with 8 bases fitting TRBD2. The CDR3 consists of 14 residues. CDR1 is SGDLS, CDR2 YYNGEE, per germline. After removal of 6 bases from V and 4 bases from J, the junction contained 7 bases not matched to a gene. CDR3 bases: TGTGCCAGCACCCCCGGGGGGGTTCCAGATACGCAGTATTTT. This codes for CASTPGGVPDTQYF. Using reference TRBV9 and TRBJ2-3 for the parts outside the CDR3, the full variable domain is DSGVTQTPKHLITATGQRVTLRCSPRSGDLSVYWYQQSLDQGLQFLIQYYNGEERAKGNILERFSAQQFPDLHSELNLSSLELGDSALYFCASTPGGVPDTQYFGPGTRLTVL.

The CDR3 loop is CASTTGGVSDTQYF. CDR3 bases: TGTGCCAGCACCACGGGGGGGGTCTCAGATACGCAGTATTTT. This chain connects TRBV6-5 to TRBJ2-3; 8 bases fit TRBD2. Germline V lookup: CDR1 MNHEY, CDR2 SVGAGI. V lost 7 bases and J lost 4; bases outside the gene matches: 7. The CDR3 has 14 amino acids.

This clonotype was seen a few times. The rearrangement joins TRBV4-1 to TRBJ1-1; D is perhaps TRBD1 (6 bases). Trimming left V 3 bases short and J 3 bases short, with 14 bases between. CDR1 MGHRA and CDR2 YSYEKL come from the germline V gene. This CDR3 is built from 15 residues. DNA of the CDR3: TGCGCCAGCAGCCATCCACAGGGAGGGGACACTGAAGCTTTCTTT. Protein sequence: CASSHPQGGDTEAFF.

The V and J genes are TRBV2 and TRBJ2-1; unclear D gene. V lost 6 bases and J 10 bases, leaving 10 bases between the germline ends. The CDR3 consists of 11 residues. CDR1 is SNHLY and CDR2 is FYNNEI in the germline V gene. The CDR3 coding sequence is TGTGCCAGCAGCGACTGGGGAGAGCAGTTCTTC. Protein: CASSDWGEQFF.

J is TRBJ1-2 and V is TRBV5-1; tentative D call: TRBD1 (5 bases). The V gene's germline CDR1 is SGHRS and CDR2 YFSETQ. Trimming pared 4 bases from V and 8 bases from J, leaving 21 bases between. The CDR3 spans 15 residues. The CDR3 bases are TGCGCCAGCAGCCCATTGGGGACGGCAGACGGCGGCTACACCTTC. This sequence encodes CASSPLGTADGGYTF.

The rearrangement links TRBV5-6 to TRBJ1-1; no definite D call. This CDR3 spans 14 amino acids. Germline assignment: CDR1 SGHDT and CDR2 YYEEEE. V was cut by 0 bases and J by 0 bases, with 6 bases left in between. DNA of the CDR3: TGTGCCAGCAGCTTGGTAGGGATGAACACTGAAGCTTTCTTT. It encodes CASSLVGMNTEAFF.

This clonotype has a handful of counts. The gene calls are TRBV20-1 and TRBJ2-7, with 8 bases matching TRBD2. CDR1 is DFQATT and CDR2 is SNEGSKA in the germline V gene (reference sequence). The CDR3 extends over 13 amino acids. Germline trimming cut 5 bases from V and 3 bases from J; bases unmatched to any gene: 6. In DNA form, the CDR3 reads TGCAGTGCTCGGGGGGGGTACCGCTACGAGCAGTACGTC. It translates to CSARGGYRYEQYV.

The chain joins TRBV6-2 or TRBV6-3 to TRBJ1-1; 7 nucleotides match TRBD1. Germline-derived CDR1 and CDR2 are MNHEY and SVGEGT. This CDR3 spans 14 amino acids. V gave up 0 bases and J gave up 5 bases; unmatched junction bases: 3. CDR3 nucleotide sequence: TGTGCCAGCAGTTACTCCGCAGGGGGGACTGAAGCTTTCTTT. Amino acid sequence: CASSYSAGGTEAFF.

This chain uses TRBV7-9 with TRBJ2-1, with D unclear. The germline gives CDR1 SEHNR, CDR2 FQNEAQ (reference sequence). The CDR3 extends over 12 amino acids. Trimming took off 0 bases at V and 8 bases at J, with 5 bases between the two ends. The chain's CDR3 is CASSLALDEQFF. The CDR3 nucleotides are TGTGCCAGCAGCTTAGCGCTCGATGAGCAGTTCTTC.

This CDR3 reads CASSAEGETQYF. In DNA form, the CDR3 reads TGTGCCAGCAGCGCAGAGGGGGAGACCCAGTACTTC. The rearrangement links TRBV9 to TRBJ2-5; D tentatively reads TRBD1 or TRBD2 (5 bases each). Germline V gives CDR1 SGDLS, CDR2 YYNGEE. Trimming removed 3 bases at V and 5 bases at J, with 8 bases between. The CDR3 totals 12 residues.

The rearrangement uses TRBV7-9 and TRBJ2-3; TRBD1 aligns across 7 bases. The V gene's germline CDR1 is SEHNR and CDR2 FQNEAQ (reference sequence). This CDR3 is 12 amino acids long. J was trimmed by 1 base and V by 11 bases; bases with no gene match: 3. CDR3: CAGQGGTDTQYF. For the CDR3, the DNA is TGTGCCGGCCAGGGGGGCACAGATACGCAGTATTTT.

This chain's CDR3 is CASSKEIPGQGLQYF. The CDR3 DNA sequence: TGCGCCAGCAGCAAAGAGATTCCGGGACAGGGTCTTCAGTACTTC. V gene TRBV5-1 combines with J gene TRBJ2-4; 9 nucleotides agree with TRBD1. This CDR3 is 15 amino acids long. Germline CDR1 reads SGHRS; CDR2 reads YFSETQ. The trim removed 4 bases at V and 11 bases at J, leaving 13 bases unmatched.

This chain joins TRBV4-1 and TRBJ2-2; D is perhaps TRBD2 (6 bases). Trimming shortened V by 6 bases and J by 6 bases, and 14 bases separated the two germline ends. Germline V gene lookup returns CDR1 MGHRA and CDR2 YSYEKL. This CDR3 is 14 amino acids long. DNA of the CDR3: TGCGCCAGCAGGGAGGACTATACTCCCGGGGAGCTGTTTTTT. The encoded protein is CASREDYTPGELFF.

There are a few counts of this clonotype. V and J are TRBV7-9 and TRBJ2-7, with D perhaps matching TRBD1 or TRBD2 (5 bases each). CDR1 is SEHNR, CDR2 FQNEAQ, per germline (reference sequence). This CDR3 is built from 13 residues. V lost 8 bases to trimming and J lost 7 bases, with 18 bases between them. CDR3 sequence (DNA): TGTGCCAGCGACGGCCCAGGGAGCGGAGAGCAGTACGTC. Its protein is CASDGPGSGEQYV.

There are many counts of this clonotype. A junction boundary mismatches the germline segment, possibly from a read error. The gene calls are TRBV7-7 and TRBJ2-2, with 8 bases fitting TRBD2. The CDR3 loop spans 16 amino acids. In germline, CDR1 is SSHAT, CDR2 FNYEAQ (reference sequence). CDR3 nucleotides: TGTGCTAGCAGCTTAGCGGGGTCAGAGAACACCGGGGAGCTGTTTTTT. This codes for CASSLAGSENTGELFF.